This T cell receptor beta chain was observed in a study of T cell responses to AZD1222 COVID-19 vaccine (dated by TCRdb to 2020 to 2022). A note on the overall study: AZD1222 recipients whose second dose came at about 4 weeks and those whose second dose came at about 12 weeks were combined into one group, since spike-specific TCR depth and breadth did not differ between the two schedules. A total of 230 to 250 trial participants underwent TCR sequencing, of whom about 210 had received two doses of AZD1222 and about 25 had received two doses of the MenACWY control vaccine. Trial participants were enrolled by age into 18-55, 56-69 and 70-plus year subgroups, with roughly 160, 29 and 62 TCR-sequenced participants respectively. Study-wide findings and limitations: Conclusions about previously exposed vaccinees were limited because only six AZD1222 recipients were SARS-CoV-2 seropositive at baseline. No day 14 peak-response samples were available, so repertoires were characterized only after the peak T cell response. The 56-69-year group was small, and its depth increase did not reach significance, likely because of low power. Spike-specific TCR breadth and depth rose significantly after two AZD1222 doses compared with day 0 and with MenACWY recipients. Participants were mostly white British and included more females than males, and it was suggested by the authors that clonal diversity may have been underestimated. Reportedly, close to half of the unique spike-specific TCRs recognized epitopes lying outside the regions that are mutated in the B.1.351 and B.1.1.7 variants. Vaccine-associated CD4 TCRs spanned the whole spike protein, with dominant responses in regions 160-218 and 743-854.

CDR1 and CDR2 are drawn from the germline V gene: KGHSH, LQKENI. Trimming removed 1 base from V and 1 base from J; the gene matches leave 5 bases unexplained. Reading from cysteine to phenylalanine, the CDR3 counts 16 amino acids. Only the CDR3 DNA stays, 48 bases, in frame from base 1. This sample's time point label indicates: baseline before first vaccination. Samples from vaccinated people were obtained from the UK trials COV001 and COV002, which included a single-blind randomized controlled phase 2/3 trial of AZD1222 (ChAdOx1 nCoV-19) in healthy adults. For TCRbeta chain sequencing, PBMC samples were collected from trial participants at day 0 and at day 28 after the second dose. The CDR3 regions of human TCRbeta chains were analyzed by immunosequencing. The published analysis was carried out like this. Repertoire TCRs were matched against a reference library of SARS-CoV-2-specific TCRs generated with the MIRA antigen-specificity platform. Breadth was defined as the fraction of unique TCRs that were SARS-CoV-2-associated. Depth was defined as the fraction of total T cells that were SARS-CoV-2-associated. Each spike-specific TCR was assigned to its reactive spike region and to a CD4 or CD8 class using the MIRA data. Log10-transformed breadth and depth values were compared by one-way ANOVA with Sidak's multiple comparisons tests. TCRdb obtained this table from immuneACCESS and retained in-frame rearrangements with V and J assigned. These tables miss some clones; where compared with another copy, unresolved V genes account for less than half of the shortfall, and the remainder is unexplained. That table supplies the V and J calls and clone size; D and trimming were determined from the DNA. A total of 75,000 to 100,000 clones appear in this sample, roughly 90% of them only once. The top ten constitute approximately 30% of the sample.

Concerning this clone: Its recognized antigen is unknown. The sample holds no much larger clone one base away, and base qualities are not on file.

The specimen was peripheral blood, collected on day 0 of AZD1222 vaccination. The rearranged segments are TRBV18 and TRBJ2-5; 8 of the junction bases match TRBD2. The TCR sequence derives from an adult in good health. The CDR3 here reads CASSPLAGNIQETQYF. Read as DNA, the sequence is TGTGCCAGCTCACCACTAGCGGGGAACATCCAAGAGACCCAGTACTTC.